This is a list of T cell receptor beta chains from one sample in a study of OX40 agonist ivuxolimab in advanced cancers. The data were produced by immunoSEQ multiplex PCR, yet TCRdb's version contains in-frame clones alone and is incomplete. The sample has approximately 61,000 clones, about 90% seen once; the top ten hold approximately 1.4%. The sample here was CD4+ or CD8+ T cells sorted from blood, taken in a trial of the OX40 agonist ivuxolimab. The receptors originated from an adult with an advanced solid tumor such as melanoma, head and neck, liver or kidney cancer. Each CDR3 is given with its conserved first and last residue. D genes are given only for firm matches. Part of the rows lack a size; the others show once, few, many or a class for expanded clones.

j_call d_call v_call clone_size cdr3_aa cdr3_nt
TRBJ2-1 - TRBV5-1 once CASSLESGSSYNEQFF TGCGCCAGCAGCTTGGAAAGCGGAAGCTCCTACAATGAGCAGTTCTTC
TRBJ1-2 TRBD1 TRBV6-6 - CASRAAGGDYGYTF TGTGCCAGCAGGGCCGCAGGGGGAGACTATGGCTACACCTTC
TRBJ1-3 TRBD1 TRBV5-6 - CASSLLARGRGNTIYF TGTGCCAGCAGCTTGTTGGCCAGGGGGAGAGGAAACACCATATATTTT
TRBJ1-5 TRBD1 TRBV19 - CASSIGAGGRRGNQPQHF TGTGCCAGTAGTATAGGGGCAGGGGGACGGCGCGGCAATCAGCCCCAGCATTTT
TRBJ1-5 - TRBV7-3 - CASSLGPVKPQHF TGTGCCAGCAGCTTGGGCCCTGTCAAGCCCCAGCATTTT
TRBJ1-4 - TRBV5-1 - CASSPTELNEKLFF TGCGCCAGCAGCCCGACGGAGCTTAATGAAAAACTGTTTTTT
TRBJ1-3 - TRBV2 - CASSELTGNTIYF TGCGCCAGCAGCGAGCTGACTGGAAACACCATATATTTT
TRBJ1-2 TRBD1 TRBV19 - CASRNGRDSSNYGYTF TGTGCCAGTAGAAACGGCCGGGACAGCTCTAACTATGGCTACACCTTC
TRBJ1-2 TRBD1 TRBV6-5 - CASRGQGRGYTF TGTGCCAGCAGGGGACAGGGGCGCGGCTACACCTTC
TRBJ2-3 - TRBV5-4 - CASSFSRALSTDTQYF TGTGCCAGCAGCTTTAGTAGGGCGCTTAGCACAGATACGCAGTATTTT